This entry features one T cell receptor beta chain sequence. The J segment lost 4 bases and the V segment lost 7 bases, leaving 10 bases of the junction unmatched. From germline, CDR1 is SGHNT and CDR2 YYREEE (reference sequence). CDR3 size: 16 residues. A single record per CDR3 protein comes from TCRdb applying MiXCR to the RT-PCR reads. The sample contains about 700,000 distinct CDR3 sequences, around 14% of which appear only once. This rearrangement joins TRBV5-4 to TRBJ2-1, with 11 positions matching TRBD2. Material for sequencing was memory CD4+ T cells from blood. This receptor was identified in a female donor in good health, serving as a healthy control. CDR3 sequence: CASRPGTSGQYNEQFF. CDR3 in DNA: TGTGCCAGCCGGCCGGGGACTAGCGGCCAATACAATGAGCAGTTCTTC.